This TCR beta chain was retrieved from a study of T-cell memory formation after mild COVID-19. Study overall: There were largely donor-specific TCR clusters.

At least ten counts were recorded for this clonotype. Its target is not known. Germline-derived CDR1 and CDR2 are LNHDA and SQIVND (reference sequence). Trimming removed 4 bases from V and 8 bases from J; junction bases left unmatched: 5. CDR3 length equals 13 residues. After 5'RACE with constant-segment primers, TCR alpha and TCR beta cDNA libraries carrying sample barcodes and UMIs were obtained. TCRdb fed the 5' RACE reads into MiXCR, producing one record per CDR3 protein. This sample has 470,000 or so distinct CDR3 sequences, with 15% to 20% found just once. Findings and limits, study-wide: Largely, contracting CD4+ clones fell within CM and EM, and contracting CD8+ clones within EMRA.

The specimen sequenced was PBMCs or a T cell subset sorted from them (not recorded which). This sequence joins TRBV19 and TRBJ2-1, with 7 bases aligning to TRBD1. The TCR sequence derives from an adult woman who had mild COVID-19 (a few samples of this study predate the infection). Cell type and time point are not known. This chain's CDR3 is CASSTTGFHEQFF. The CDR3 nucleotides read TGTGCCAGTAGTACGACAGGGTTCCATGAGCAGTTCTTC.